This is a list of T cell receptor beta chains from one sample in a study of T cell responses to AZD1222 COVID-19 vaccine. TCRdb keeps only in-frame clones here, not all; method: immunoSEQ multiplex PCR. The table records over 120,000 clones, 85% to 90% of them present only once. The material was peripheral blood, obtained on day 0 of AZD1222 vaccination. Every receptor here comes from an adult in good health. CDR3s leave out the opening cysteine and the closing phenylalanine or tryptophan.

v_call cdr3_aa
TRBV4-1 ASSHSGSRYNEQF
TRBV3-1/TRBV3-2 ASSHPSLRGAGETQY
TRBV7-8 ASSSDRRTEAF
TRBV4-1 ASSQVVRETQY
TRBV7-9 ASSMGAMEEKLF
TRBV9 ASSGGGNQGNGYT
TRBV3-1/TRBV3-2 ASSLYRAKEKLF
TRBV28 ASSPRAAGGNTIY
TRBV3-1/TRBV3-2 ASSQSGNTIY
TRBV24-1 ATSTSGSGVNEQF
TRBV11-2 ASSPQVAAYNEQF
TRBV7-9 ASSSTYRATNEKLF
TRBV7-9 ASSLGDLSGNTIY
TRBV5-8 ASSPGGDQPQH
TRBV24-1 ATSDSRGIGETQY
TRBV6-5 ASSYGSGGAGYGYT
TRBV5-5 ASSLVGTGHRPQH
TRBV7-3 ASSLGVVEGEQF
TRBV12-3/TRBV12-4 ASRVRVGELF
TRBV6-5 ASSYSSGNYGYT
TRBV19 ASSLQGTTPNQPQH
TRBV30 AWTHRVSIEQY
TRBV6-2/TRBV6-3 ASSYSIADVNTEAF
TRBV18 ASSPVGTGPNTEAF